One and the same sample provided the 4 T cell receptor beta chains below, sequenced in a study of T cells in Graves' hyperthyroidism and ophthalmopathy. Authors of the study amplified TCR beta CDR3 regions from RNA transcripts. Primed by the HTBI set, a first-round RT-PCR was run on the TCR CDR3. TCRdb redid the calling of the multiplex PCR reads with MiXCR, one entry per CDR3 protein. The sample lists roughly 500,000 distinct CDR3 sequences, 24% seen once, with about 11% in the top ten. The specimen was blood. The origin of the receptors is a woman aged 30 to 39 with Graves' ophthalmopathy.

This clonotype was counted once. This chain connects TRBV29-1 to TRBJ1-1; TRBD1 matches at 7 bases. The CDR3 has 12 amino acids. From germline, CDR1 is SQVTM and CDR2 ANQGSEA. J was trimmed by 4 bases and V by 7 bases; bases with no gene match: 6. CDR3 residues: CSATGTGTEAFF. The CDR3 DNA reads as TGCAGCGCGACAGGGACGGGCACTGAAGCTTTCTTT.

DNA of the CDR3: TGCGCCAGCAGTATCTACGGGGCGAATCAGCCCCAGCATTTT. Encoded protein: CASSIYGANQPQHF. This chain links TRBV10-2 with TRBJ1-5; tentatively, D is TRBD1 (5 bases). CDR3 length equals 14 residues. In germline, CDR1 is WSHSY, CDR2 SAAADI. Trimming removed 5 bases at V and 4 bases at J, with 12 bases between.

This clonotype was detected a few times. The V and J genes are TRBV27 and TRBJ1-2; D is perhaps TRBD1 (5 bases). Trimming stripped 0 bases from V and 5 bases from J, with 10 bases between. Germline values: CDR1 MNHEY, CDR2 SMNVEV (reference sequence). The CDR3 runs 14 residues. The CDR3 protein is CASSLSMQGYGYTF. The CDR3 nucleotides are TGTGCCAGCAGTTTATCGATGCAGGGTTATGGCTACACCTTC.

The chain employs TRBV12-3 or TRBV12-4 and TRBJ1-6; TRBD1 aligns across 10 bases. Trimming cost V 8 bases and J 8 bases; bases outside gene matches: 6. CDR3 length: 14 amino acids. The CDR3 DNA sequence: TGTGCCAGCGGACAGGGGGTGCGGGATTCACCCCTCCACTTT. Its protein is CASGQGVRDSPLHF.